The 6 T cell receptor beta chains below all came from one sample that was sequenced in a study of CD8 T cells in Susac syndrome. The authors reverse transcribed roughly 0.5 to 1 ug RNA with random hexamers. TCRdb ran MiXCR on the immunoSEQ multiplex PCR reads and lists one entry per CDR3 protein. The data show roughly 150,000 distinct CDR3 sequences, with around 95% seen just once and 0.15% to 0.2% held by the top ten. Sequenced: CD4+ T cells from PBMCs. These receptors were collected from a human donor with Susac syndrome.

The chain combines TRBV6-5 with TRBJ1-5; a possible D gene is TRBD1 (5 bases). Germline loops: CDR1 MNHEY, CDR2 SVGAGI. The CDR3 length is 15 residues. V dropped 2 bases and J dropped 2 bases, with 10 bases sitting between them. The CDR3 region has the DNA TGTGCCAGCAGTTACAGCTCACAGGGCAATCAGCCCCAGCATTTT. It encodes CASSYSSQGNQPQHF.

V and J are TRBV2 and TRBJ2-5; 8 bases map to TRBD1. CDR1 and CDR2 from the germline V gene are SNHLY and FYNNEI. The CDR3 has 13 amino acids. The V segment lost 10 bases and the J segment 7 bases; nucleotides outside the gene matches: 11. Written as DNA, the CDR3 is TGTGCCACCCATAAGGACAGGGAGTCGACCCAGTACTTC. It specifies CATHKDRESTQYF.

The genes are TRBV3-1 and TRBJ2-5; 11 bases are a match to TRBD1. The germline CDR1 and CDR2 sequences are LGHDT and YNNKEL (reference sequence). With V trimmed by 8 bases and J by 4 bases, 6 bases remained unmatched. The CDR3 is 14 residues long. CDR3 nucleotides: TGTGCCAGCGGCGCGGGGACAGGGGGAGAGACCCAGTACTTC. Protein: CASGAGTGGETQYF.

The V and J genes are TRBV20-1 and TRBJ1-5; 7 bases map to TRBD1. After removal of 0 bases from V and 1 base from J, the junction contained 12 bases not matched to a gene. Germline CDR1 is DFQATT and CDR2 is SNEGSKA (reference sequence). The CDR3 totals 18 residues. As DNA, the CDR3 is TGCAGTGCTAGAGATCGGTATAGGGGACAGTTGAGCAATCAGCCCCAGCATTTT. This sequence encodes CSARDRYRGQLSNQPQHF.

The chain couples TRBV3-1 to TRBJ2-7; D might be TRBD1 or TRBD2, each matching 5 bases. CDR1 is LGHDT, CDR2 YNNKEL, per germline (reference sequence). V lost 3 bases and J lost 2, with 11 bases in between. This CDR3 contains 14 residues. The CDR3 region is CASSQGRGPYEQYF. The CDR3, as DNA: TGTGCCAGCAGCCAGGGACGGGGACCCTACGAGCAGTACTTC.

V gene TRBV19 combines with J gene TRBJ1-5; 10 bases match TRBD1. The CDR3 length is 14 residues. Looked up from germline, CDR1 is LNHDA and CDR2 is SQIVND (reference sequence). V trimming: 8 bases; J trimming: 6 bases; junction bases outside the gene matches: 7. The CDR3 loop is CASWDRGQGQPQHF. The CDR3 region has the DNA TGTGCCAGTTGGGACAGGGGACAGGGTCAGCCCCAGCATTTT.